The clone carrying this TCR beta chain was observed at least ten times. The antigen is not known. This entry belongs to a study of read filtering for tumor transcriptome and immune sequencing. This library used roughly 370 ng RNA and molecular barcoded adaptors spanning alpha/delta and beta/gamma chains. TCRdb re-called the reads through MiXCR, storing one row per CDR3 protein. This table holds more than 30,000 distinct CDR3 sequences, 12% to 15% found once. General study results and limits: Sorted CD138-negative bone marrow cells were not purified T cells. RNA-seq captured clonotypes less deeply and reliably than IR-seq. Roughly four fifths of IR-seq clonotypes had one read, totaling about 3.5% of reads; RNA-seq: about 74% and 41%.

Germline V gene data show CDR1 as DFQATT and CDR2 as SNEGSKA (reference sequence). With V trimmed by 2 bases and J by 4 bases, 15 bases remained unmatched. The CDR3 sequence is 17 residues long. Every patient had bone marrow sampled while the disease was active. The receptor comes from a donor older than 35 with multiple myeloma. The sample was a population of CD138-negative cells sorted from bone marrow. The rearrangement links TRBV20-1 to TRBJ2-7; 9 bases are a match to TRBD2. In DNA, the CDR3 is TGCAGTGCTAGAAAACTAGCGGGTAGTACAATCGTGTACGAGCAGTACTTC. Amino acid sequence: CSARKLAGSTIVYEQYF.